This T cell receptor (beta chain) originates from a study of technical replicates of blood from four donors (dated by TCRdb to 2017 to 2019). The germline V gene (reference sequence) supplies CDR1 SEHNR and CDR2 FQNEAQ. Its CDR3 holds 15 amino acids, cysteine through phenylalanine. The CDR3 DNA has 45 bases and is translated from base 1. V was cut back by 4 bases and J by 3 bases, leaving a gap of 13 bases between them. The library was prepared using the immunoSEQ multiplex PCR assay. Held by TCRdb, this immuneACCESS table contains in-frame sequences only and omits some clones. Under half of the omission traces to an unresolved V gene where checked; the cause of the rest is unknown. The sample has some 83,000 clones on record, around 92% of them singletons. The ten largest clones add up to about 0.41% of the sample. As regards this clone: Its antigen is unknown. No clone much larger than this one lies a single base away; base qualities are absent.

Input material: T cells isolated from PBMCs. This chain joins TRBV7-9 to TRBJ1-3; 6 matching bases give a weak D call of TRBD1. The clonotype was recovered from a human donor in good health. In nucleotide form, the sequence is TGTGCCAGCAGCTCCACAGGGAACCTTGGAAACACCATATATTTT. Its coded protein is CASSSTGNLGNTIYF.